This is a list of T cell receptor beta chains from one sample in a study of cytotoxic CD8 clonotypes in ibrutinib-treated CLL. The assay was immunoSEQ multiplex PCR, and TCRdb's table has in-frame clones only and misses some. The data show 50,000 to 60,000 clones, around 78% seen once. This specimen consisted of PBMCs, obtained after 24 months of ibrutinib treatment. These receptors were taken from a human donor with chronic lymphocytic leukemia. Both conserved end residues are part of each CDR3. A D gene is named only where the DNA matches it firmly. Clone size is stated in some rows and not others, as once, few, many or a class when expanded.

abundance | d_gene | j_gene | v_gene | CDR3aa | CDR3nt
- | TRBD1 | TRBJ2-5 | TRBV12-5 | CASGPDRAETQYF | TGTGCTAGTGGTCCGGACAGGGCAGAGACCCAGTACTTC
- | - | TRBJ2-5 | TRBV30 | CAWNPTGTETQYF | TGTGCCTGGAACCCAACAGGGACAGAGACCCAGTACTTC
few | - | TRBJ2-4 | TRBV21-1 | CASSEQCGENIQYF | TGTGCCAGCAGCGAACAATGCGGTGAAAACATTCAGTACTTC
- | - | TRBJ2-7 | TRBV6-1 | CASSEQGFVRAYEQYF | TGTGCCAGCAGTGAACAAGGGTTTGTGCGGGCCTACGAGCAGTACTTC
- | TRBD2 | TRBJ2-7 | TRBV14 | CASSRGGLAGYEQYF | TGTGCCAGCAGCCGGGGGGGACTAGCGGGCTACGAGCAGTACTTC
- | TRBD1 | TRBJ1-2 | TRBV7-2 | CASSRDRGNYGYTF | TGTGCCAGCAGCCGGGACAGGGGAAACTATGGCTACACCTTC
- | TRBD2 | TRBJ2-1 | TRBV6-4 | CASSALAGLSGEQFF | TGTGCCAGCAGCGCCTTAGCGGGTCTTTCCGGTGAGCAGTTCTTC
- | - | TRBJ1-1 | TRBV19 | CASSILPQKKNTEAFF | TGTGCCAGTAGTATCCTCCCACAGAAGAAGAACACTGAAGCTTTCTTT
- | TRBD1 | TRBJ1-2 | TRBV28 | CAAAGQFNYGYTF | TGTGCCGCCGCGGGACAGTTTAACTATGGCTACACCTTC
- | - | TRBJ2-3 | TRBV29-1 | CSVVSTTRYTDTQYF | TGCAGCGTTGTGAGTACGACTCGTTACACAGATACGCAGTATTTT
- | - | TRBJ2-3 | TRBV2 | CASSSGPGSTDTQYF | TGTGCCAGCAGCTCGGGTCCGGGTAGCACAGATACGCAGTATTTT
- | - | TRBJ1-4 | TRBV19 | CASSMGISNEKLFF | TGTGCCAGTAGTATGGGGATCAGTAATGAAAAACTGTTTTTT
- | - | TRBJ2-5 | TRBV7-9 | CASSLSLANQETQYF | TGTGCCAGCAGCTTAAGTCTCGCAAACCAGGAGACCCAGTACTTC
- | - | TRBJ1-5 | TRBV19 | CASSIEVLNQPQHF | TGTGCCAGTAGTATAGAAGTCCTCAATCAGCCCCAGCATTTT
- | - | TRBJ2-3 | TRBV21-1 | CASSKERQRLARLDTQYF | TGTGCCAGCAGCAAAGAACGGCAGAGGCTAGCTCGGTTAGATACGCAGTATTTT
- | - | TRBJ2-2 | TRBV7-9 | CASSLTPTGELFF | TGTGCCAGCAGCTTAACTCCGACCGGGGAGCTGTTTTTT
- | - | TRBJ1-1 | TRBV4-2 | CASREPGQTNTEAFF | TGTGCCAGCAGAGAGCCGGGACAAACGAACACTGAAGCTTTCTTT
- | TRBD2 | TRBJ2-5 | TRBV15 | CATSRAGTSGETQYF | TGTGCCACCAGCAGAGCCGGGACTAGCGGAGAGACCCAGTACTTC
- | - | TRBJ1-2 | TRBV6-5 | CASTSSSKSGGYTF | TGTGCCAGCACCTCGAGCTCCAAATCAGGGGGCTACACCTTC
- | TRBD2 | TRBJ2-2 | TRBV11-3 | CASSPGLADTGELFF | TGTGCCAGCAGCCCCGGACTAGCGGACACCGGGGAGCTGTTTTTT
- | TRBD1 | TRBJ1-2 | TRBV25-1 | CASSADRDLSYGYTF | TGTGCCAGCAGTGCCGACAGGGACCTAAGCTATGGCTACACCTTC
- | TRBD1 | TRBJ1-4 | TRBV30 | CAWNPGTGGIIEKLFF | TGTGCCTGGAACCCCGGGACAGGGGGCATTATTGAAAAACTGTTTTTT
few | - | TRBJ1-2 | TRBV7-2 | CASSLAGGYGYTF | TGTGCCAGCAGCTTAGCAGGGGGCTATGGCTACACCTTC
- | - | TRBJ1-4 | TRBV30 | CAADKPNEKLFF | TGTGCCGCGGACAAACCTAATGAAAAACTGTTTTTT
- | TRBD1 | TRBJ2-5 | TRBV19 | CASSRNRGQQETQYF | TGTGCCAGTAGTCGGAACAGGGGGCAACAAGAGACCCAGTACTTC
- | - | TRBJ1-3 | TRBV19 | CASSIDRGTGTGNTIYF | TGTGCCAGTAGTATAGATCGCGGGACGGGAACTGGAAACACCATATATTTT
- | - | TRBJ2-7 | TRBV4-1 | CASSRGTDYEQYF | TGCGCCAGCAGCCGTGGAACAGACTACGAGCAGTACTTC
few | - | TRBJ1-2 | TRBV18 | CASSLTTDFNYGYTF | TGTGCCAGCTCACTTACGACAGATTTTAACTATGGCTACACCTTC
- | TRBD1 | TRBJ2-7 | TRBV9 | CASSDDRGLSEQYF | TGTGCCAGCAGTGACGACAGGGGGCTATCCGAGCAGTACTTC
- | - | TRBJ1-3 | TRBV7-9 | CASSFWDTGPGNTIYF | TGTGCCAGCAGCTTTTGGGATACAGGGCCAGGAAACACCATATATTTT
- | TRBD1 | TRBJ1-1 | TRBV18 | CASSPPTGAAEAFF | TGTGCCAGCTCACCGCCCACAGGGGCAGCTGAAGCTTTCTTT
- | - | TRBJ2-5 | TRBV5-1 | CASSYQETQYF | TGCGCCAGCAGCTACCAAGAGACCCAGTACTTC
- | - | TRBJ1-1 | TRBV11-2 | CASSSRRRGLEYTEAFF | TGTGCCAGCAGCTCCCGCAGGAGGGGTCTTGAGTACACTGAAGCTTTCTTT
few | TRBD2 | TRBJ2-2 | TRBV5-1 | CASSLGSTGGGTGELFF | TGCGCCAGCAGCTTGGGGTCGACGGGAGGTGGAACCGGGGAGCTGTTTTTT
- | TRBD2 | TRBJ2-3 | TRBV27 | CASSTRAGGSPDTQYF | TGTGCCAGCAGTACGAGAGCGGGAGGATCCCCAGATACGCAGTATTTT
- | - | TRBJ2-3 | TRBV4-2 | CASSQDRTQASPQYF | TGTGCCAGCAGCCAAGATCGCACCCAAGCGAGCCCGCAGTATTTT
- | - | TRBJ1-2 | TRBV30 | CAWSFLGEAAGYTF | TGTGCCTGGAGTTTCCTAGGTGAGGCAGCGGGTTACACCTTC
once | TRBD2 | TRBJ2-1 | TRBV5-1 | CASSLSSGTLIGYNEQFF | TGCGCCAGCAGCTTGTCTAGCGGAACCCTGATAGGCTACAATGAGCAGTTCTTC
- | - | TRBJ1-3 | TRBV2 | CASSAPDSSGNTIYF | TGTGCCAGCAGCGCGCCGGACAGCTCTGGAAACACCATATATTTT
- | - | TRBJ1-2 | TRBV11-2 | CASSLDRRGDTF | TGTGCCAGCAGCTTAGATCGTAGAGGGGACACCTTC
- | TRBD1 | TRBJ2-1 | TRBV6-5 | CASSYDRGKQFF | TGTGCCAGCAGCTACGACAGGGGGAAGCAGTTCTTC
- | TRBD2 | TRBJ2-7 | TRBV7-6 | CARTGGAYEQYF | TGTGCTAGGACCGGGGGGGCCTACGAGCAGTACTTC
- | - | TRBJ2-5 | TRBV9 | CASSVSNFGGETQYF | TGTGCCAGCAGCGTCTCCAACTTTGGCGGGGAGACCCAGTACTTC
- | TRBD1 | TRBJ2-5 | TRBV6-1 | CASRRDSQETQYF | TGTGCCAGCAGGAGGGACAGCCAAGAGACCCAGTACTTC